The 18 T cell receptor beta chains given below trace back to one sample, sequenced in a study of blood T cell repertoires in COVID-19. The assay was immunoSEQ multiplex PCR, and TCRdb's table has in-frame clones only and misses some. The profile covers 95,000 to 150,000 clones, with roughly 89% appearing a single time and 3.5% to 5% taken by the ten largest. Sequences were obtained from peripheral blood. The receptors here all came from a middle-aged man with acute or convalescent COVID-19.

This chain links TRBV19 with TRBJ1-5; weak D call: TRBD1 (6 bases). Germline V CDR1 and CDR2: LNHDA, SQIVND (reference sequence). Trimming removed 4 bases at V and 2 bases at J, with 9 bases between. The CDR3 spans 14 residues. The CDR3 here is CASSSRGGNQPQHF. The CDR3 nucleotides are TGTGCCAGTAGTAGCAGGGGCGGCAATCAGCCCCAGCATTTT. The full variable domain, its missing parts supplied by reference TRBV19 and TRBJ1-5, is DGGITQSPKYLFRKEGQNVTLSCEQNLNHDAMYWYRQDPGQGLRLIYYSQIVNDFQKGDIAEGYSVSREKKESFPLTVTSAQKNPTAFYLCASSSRGGNQPQHFGDGTRLSIL.

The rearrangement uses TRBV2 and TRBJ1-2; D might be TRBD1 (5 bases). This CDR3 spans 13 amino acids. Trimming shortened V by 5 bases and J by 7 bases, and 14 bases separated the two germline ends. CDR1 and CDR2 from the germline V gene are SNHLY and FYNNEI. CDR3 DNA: TGTGCCAGCAGTAATACCGGGGGTTTTGGCTACACCTTC. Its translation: CASSNTGGFGYTF.

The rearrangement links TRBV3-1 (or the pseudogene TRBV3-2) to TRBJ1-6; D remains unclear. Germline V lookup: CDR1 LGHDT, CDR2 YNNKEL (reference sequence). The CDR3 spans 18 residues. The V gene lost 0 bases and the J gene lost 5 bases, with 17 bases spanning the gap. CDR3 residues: CASSQENQFPLNNSPLHF. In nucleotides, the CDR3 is TGTGCCAGCAGCCAAGAAAACCAGTTCCCTCTTAATAATTCACCCCTCCACTTT.

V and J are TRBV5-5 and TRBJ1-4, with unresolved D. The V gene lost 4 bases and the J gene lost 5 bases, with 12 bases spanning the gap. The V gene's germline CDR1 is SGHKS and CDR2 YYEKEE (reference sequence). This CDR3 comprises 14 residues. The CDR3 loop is CASSLGWANEKLFF. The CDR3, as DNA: TGTGCCAGCAGCCTGGGGTGGGCCAATGAAAAACTGTTTTTT.

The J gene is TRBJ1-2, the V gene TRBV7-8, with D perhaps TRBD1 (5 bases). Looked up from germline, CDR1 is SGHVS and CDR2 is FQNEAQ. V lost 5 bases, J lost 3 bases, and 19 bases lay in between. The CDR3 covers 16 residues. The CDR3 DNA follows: TGTGCCAGCAGCCTAAACATGCCAGGGCACGACTATGGCTACACCTTC. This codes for CASSLNMPGHDYGYTF.

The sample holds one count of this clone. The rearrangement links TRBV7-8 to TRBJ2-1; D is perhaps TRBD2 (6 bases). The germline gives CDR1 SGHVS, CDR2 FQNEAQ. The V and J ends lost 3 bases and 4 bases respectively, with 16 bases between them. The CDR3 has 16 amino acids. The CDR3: CASSFDGRGPYNEQFF. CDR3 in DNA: TGTGCCAGCAGCTTCGATGGGCGGGGCCCGTACAATGAGCAGTTCTTC.

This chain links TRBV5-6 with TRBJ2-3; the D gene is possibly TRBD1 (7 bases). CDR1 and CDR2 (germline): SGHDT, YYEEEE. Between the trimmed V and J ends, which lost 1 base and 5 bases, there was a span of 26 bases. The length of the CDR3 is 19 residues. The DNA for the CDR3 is TGTGCCAGCAGCTTGTTGGGGGCAGGGGGAGGACGGTACGGAGATACGCAGTATTTT. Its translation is CASSLLGAGGGRYGDTQYF. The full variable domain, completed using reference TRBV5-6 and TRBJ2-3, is DAGVTQSPTHLIKTRGQQVTLRCSPKSGHDTVSWYQQALGQGPQFIFQYYEEEERQRGNFPDRFSGHQFPNYSSELNVNALLLGDSALYLCASSLLGAGGGRYGDTQYFGPGTRLTVL.

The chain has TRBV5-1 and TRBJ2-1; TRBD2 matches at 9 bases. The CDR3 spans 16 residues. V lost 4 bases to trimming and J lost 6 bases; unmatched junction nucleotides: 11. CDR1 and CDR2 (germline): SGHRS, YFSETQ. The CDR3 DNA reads TGCGCCAGCAGCCCGGGGAGGGGAGCGGGGGGCAATGAGCAGTTCTTC. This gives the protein CASSPGRGAGGNEQFF.

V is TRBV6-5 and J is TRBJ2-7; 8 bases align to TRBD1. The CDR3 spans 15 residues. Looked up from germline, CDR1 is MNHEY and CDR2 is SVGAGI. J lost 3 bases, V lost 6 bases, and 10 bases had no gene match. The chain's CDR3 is CASSTNNRGYYEQYF. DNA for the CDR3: TGTGCCAGCAGCACCAACAACAGGGGGTACTACGAGCAGTACTTC.

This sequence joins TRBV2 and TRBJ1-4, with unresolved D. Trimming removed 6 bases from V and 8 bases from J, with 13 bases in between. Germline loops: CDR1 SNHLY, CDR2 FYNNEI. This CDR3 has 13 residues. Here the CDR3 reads CASRETFWEKLFF. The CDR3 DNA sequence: TGTGCCAGCAGAGAGACATTTTGGGAAAAACTGTTTTTT.

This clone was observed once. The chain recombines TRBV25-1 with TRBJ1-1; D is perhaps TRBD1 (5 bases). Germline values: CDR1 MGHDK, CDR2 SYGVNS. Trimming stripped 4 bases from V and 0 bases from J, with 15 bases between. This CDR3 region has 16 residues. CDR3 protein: CASSADSEFMNTEAFF. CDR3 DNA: TGTGCCAGCAGTGCCGACAGCGAATTCATGAACACTGAAGCTTTCTTT.

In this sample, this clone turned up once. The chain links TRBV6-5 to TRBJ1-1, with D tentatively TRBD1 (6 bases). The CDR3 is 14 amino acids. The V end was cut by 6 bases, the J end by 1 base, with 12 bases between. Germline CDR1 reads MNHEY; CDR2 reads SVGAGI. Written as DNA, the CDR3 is TGTGCCAGCAGAGGGGGGGGGCGGAACACTGAAGCTTTCTTT. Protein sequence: CASRGGGRNTEAFF.

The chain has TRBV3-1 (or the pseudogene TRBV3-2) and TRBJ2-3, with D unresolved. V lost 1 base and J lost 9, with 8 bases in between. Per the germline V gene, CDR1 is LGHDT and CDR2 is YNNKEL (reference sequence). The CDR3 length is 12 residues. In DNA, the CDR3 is TGTGCCAGCAGCCAAGCAAGCGCCACGCAGTATTTT. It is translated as CASSQASATQYF.

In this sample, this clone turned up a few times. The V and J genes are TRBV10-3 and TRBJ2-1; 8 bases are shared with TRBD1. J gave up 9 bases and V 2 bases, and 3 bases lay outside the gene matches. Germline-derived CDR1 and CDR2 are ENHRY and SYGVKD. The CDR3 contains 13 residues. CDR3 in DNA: TGTGCCATCAGTGAGACGACAGGGGTTGAGCAGTTCTTC. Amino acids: CAISETTGVEQFF.

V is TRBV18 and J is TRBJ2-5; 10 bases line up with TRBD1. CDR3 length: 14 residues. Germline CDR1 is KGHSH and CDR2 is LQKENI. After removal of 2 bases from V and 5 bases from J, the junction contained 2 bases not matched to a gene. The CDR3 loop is CASSPTDRGETQYF. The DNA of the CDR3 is TGTGCCAGCTCACCAACGGACAGGGGGGAGACCCAGTACTTC.

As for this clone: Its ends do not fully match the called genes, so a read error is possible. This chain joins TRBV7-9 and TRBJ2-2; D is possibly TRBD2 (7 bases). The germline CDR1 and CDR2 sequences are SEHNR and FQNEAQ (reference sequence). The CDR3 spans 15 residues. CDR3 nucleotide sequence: TGTGCTAGCAGCCCAAGACGGGGGGCGGACGGGGAGCTGTTTTTT. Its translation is CASSPRRGADGELFF.

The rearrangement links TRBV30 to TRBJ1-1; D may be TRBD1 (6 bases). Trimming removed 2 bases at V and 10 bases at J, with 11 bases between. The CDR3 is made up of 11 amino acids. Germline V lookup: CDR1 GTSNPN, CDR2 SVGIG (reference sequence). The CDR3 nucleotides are TGTGCCTGGAGTCCCGGACAGAGAGCTTTCTTT. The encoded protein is CAWSPGQRAFF.

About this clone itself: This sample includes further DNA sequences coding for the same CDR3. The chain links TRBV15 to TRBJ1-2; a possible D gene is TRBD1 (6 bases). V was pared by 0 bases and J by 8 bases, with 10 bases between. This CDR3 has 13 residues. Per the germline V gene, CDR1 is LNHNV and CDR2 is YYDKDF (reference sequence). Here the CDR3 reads CATSREEGDGYTF. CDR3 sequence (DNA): TGTGCCACCAGCAGAGAAGAGGGGGACGGCTACACCTTC.